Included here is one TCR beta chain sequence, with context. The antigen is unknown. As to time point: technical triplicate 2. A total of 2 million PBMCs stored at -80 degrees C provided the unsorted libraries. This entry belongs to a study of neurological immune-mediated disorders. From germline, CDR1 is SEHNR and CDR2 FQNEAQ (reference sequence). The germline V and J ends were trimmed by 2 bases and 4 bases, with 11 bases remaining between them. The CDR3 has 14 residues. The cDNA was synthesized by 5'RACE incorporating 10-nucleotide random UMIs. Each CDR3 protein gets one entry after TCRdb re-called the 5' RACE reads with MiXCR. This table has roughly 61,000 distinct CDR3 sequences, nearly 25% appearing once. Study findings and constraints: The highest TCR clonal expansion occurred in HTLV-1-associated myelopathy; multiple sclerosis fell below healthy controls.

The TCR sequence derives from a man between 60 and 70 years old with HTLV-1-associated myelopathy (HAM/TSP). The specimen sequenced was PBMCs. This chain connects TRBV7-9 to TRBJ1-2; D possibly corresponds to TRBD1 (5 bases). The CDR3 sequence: CASSLQGQGYGYTF. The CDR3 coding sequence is TGTGCCAGCAGCTTACAGGGTCAGGGCTATGGCTACACCTTC.